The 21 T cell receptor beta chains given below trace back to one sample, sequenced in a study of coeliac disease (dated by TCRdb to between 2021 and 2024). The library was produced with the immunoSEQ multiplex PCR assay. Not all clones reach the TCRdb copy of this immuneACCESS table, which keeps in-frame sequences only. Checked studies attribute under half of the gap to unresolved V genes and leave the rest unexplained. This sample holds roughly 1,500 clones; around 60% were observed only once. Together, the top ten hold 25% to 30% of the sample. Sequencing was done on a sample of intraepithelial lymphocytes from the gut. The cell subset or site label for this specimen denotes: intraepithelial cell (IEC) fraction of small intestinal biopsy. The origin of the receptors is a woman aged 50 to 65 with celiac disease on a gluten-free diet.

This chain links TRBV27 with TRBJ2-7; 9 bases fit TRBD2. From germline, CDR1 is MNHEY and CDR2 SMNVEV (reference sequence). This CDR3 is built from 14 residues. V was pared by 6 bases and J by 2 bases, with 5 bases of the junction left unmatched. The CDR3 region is CASSRRGGAYEQYF. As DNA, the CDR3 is TGTGCCAGCAGCCGGCGGGGGGGCGCCTACGAGCAGTACTTC.

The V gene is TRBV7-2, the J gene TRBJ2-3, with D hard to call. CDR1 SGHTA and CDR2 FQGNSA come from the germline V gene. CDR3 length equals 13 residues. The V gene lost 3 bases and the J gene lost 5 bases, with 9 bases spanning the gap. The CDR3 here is CASSFRVGDTQYF. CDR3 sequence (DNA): TGTGCCAGCAGCTTCCGGGTGGGAGATACGCAGTATTTT. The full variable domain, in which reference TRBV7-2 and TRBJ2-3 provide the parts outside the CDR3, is GAGVSQSPSNKVTEKGKDVELRCDPISGHTALYWYRQSLGQGLEFLIYFQGNSAPDKSGLPSDRFSAERTGGSVSTLTIQRTQQEDSAVYLCASSFRVGDTQYFGPGTRLTVL.

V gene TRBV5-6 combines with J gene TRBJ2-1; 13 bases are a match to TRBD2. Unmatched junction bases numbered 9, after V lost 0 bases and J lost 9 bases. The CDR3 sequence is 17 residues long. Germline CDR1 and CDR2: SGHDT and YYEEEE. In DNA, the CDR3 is TGTGCCAGCAGCTTGGTAATACTAGCGGGGGGGTATGTTGAGCAGTTCTTC. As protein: CASSLVILAGGYVEQFF.

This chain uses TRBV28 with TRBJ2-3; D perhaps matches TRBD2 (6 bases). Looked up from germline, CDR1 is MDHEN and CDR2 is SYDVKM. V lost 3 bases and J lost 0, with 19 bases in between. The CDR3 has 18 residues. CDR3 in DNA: TGTGCCAGCAGTTTGCGCCCCGGGGCGGGGCCTAGCACAGATACGCAGTATTTT. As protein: CASSLRPGAGPSTDTQYF.

In DNA form, the CDR3 reads TGTGCCAGCAGCTTAGGGTCCGTTTATGGCTACACCTTC. Translation: CASSLGSVYGYTF. The chain recombines TRBV13 with TRBJ1-2; no clear D gene. V lost 0 bases and J 5 bases, leaving 7 bases between the germline ends. There are 13 residues in the CDR3. Per germline, CDR1 PRHDT and CDR2 FYEKMQ (reference sequence).

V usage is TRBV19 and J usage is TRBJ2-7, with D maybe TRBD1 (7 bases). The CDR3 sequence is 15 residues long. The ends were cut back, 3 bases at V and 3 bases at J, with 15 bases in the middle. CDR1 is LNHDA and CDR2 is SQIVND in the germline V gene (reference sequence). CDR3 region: CASSMSWQGGYEQYF. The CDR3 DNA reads TGTGCCAGTAGTATGAGTTGGCAGGGGGGCTACGAGCAGTACTTC.

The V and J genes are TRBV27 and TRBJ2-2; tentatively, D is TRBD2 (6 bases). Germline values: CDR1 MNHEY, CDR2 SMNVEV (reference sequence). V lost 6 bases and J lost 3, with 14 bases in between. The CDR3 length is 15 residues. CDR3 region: CASSPQAGYTGELFF. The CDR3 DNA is TGTGCCAGCAGCCCCCAAGCGGGCTACACCGGGGAGCTGTTTTTT.

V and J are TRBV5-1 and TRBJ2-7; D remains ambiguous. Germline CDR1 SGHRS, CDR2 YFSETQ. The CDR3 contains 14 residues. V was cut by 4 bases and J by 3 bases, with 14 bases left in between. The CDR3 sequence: CASSARYTDYEQYF. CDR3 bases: TGCGCCAGCAGCGCGCGGTACACGGACTACGAGCAGTACTTC.

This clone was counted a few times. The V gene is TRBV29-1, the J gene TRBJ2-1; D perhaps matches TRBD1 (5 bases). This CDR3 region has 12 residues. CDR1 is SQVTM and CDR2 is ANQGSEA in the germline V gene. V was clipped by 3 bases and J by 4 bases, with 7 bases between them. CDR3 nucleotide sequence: TGCAGCGTTGATGCAGGGTACAATGAGCAGTTCTTC. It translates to CSVDAGYNEQFF.

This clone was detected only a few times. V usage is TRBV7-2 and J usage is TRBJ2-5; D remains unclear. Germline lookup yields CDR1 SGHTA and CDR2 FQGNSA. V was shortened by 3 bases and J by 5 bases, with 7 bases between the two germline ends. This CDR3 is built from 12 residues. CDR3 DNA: TGTGCCAGCAGCTTGATGACTGAGACCCAGTACTTC. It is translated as CASSLMTETQYF.

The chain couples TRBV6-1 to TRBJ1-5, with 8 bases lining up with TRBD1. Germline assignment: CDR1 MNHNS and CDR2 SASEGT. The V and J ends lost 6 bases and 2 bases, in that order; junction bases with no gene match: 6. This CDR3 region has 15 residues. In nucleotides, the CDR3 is TGTGCCAGCAGGCTATCGGGACAGGGCAATCAGCCCCAGCATTTT. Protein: CASRLSGQGNQPQHF.

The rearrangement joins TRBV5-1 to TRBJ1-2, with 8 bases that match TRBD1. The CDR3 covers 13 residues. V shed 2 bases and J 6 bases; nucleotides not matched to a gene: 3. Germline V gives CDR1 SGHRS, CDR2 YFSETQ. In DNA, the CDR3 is TGCGCCAGCAGCTTACAGGGGGGAGATGGCTACACCTTC. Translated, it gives CASSLQGGDGYTF.

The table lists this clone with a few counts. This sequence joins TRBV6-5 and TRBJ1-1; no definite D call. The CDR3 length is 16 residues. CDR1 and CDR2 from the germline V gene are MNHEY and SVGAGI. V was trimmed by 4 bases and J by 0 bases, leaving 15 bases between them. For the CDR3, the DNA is TGTGCCAGCAGTTGGTTATTCGGGTTCATGAACACTGAAGCTTTCTTT. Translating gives CASSWLFGFMNTEAFF.

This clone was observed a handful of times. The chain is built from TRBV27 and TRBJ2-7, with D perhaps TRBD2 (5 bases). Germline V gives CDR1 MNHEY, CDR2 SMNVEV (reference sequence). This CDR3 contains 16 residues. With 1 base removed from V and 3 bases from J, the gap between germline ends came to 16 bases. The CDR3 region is CASSLYPRTGNYEQYF. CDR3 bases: TGTGCCAGCAGTTTATATCCTCGGACGGGAAACTACGAGCAGTACTTC.

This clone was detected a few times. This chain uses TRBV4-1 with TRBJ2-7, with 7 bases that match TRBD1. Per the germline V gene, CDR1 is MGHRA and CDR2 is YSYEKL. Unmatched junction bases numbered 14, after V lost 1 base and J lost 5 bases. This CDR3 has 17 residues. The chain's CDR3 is CASSQAWEQQGRDEQYF. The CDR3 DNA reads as TGCGCCAGCAGCCAAGCGTGGGAACAACAGGGGCGGGACGAGCAGTACTTC.

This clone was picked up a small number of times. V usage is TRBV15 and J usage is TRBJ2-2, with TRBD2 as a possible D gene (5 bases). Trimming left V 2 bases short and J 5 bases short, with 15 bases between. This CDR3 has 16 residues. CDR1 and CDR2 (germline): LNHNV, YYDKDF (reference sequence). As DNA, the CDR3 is TGTGCCACCAGCAGAACTAGACCCCGGGGTACCGGGGAGCTGTTTTTT. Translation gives CATSRTRPRGTGELFF.

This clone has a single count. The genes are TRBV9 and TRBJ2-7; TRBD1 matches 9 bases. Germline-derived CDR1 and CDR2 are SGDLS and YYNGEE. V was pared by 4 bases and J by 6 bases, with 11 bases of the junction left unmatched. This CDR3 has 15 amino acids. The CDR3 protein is CASSKGTGSRCEQYF. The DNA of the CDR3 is TGTGCCAGCAGCAAAGGGACAGGGAGTCGCTGCGAGCAGTACTTC.

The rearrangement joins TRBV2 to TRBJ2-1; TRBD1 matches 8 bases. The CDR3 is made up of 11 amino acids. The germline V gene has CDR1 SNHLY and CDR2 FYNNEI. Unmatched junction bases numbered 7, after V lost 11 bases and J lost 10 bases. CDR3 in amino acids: CADRGPREQFF. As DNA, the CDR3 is TGTGCCGACAGGGGCCCCCGAGAGCAGTTCTTC.

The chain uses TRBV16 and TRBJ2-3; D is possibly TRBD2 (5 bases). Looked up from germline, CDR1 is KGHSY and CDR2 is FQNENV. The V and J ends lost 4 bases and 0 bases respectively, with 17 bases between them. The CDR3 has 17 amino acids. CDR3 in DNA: TGTGCCAGCAGCCCATTCCGACAAGGACTGAGCACAGATACGCAGTATTTT. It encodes CASSPFRQGLSTDTQYF.

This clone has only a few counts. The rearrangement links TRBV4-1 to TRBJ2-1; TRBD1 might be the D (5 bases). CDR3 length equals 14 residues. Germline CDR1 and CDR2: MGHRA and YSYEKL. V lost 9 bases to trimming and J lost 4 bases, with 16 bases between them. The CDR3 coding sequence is TGCGCCAGACGAACAGGACAAGGGTACAATGAGCAGTTCTTC. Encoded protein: CARRTGQGYNEQFF.

The CDR3 sequence: CASSFLTGGPPAPNTIYF. The CDR3 DNA follows: TGTGCCAGCAGCTTTCTAACAGGAGGGCCCCCGGCTCCGAACACCATATATTTT. The genes are TRBV7-6 and TRBJ1-3; TRBD1 is a possible D gene (5 bases). CDR3 length: 18 residues. Germline V lookup: CDR1 SGHVS, CDR2 FNYEAQ. The V end lost 3 bases, the J end lost 7 bases, and 25 bases lay between the germline ends. The whole variable domain, remainder taken from reference TRBV7-6 and TRBJ1-3, is GAGVSQSPRYKVTKRGQDVALRCDPISGHVSLYWYRQALGQGPEFLTYFNYEAQQDKSGLPNDRFSAERPEGSISTLTIQRTEQRDSAMYRCASSFLTGGPPAPNTIYFGEGSWLTVV.